The next 19 T cell receptor beta chains were all read from a single sample in a study of blood T cell repertoires in COVID-19. TCRdb's copy holds only in-frame clones and misses some; the assay was immunoSEQ multiplex PCR. The table lists around 20,000 clones, around 90% of them singletons, with approximately 5.9% in the top ten. Specimen: peripheral blood. All receptors come from a human donor in a cohort sampled during active COVID-19.

In nucleotides, the CDR3 is TGCGCCAGCAGACGTGGACTAGCGGCGAATGAGCAGTTCTTC. Translated: CASRRGLAANEQFF. This rearrangement joins TRBV5-1 to TRBJ2-1, with 10 bases aligning to TRBD2. This CDR3 has 14 residues. V was clipped by 5 bases and J by 7 bases; unmatched bases: 6. CDR1 is SGHRS, CDR2 YFSETQ, per germline.

The V gene is TRBV30, the J gene TRBJ2-5; tentatively, D is TRBD2 (6 bases). Germline V lookup: CDR1 GTSNPN, CDR2 SVGIG (reference sequence). V shed 5 bases and J shed 2 bases, with 15 bases lying between them. The CDR3 totals 14 residues. The CDR3 region is CAWEDYETQETQYF. Written as DNA, the CDR3 is TGTGCCTGGGAGGACTACGAGACACAAGAGACCCAGTACTTC.

The genes are TRBV24-1 and TRBJ2-2; 8 bases are shared with TRBD2. In germline, CDR1 is KGHDR, CDR2 SFDVKD. The CDR3 sequence is 16 residues long. V was clipped by 6 bases and J by 0 bases; unmatched bases: 5. The CDR3: CATSLGGRPNTGELFF. The DNA of the CDR3 is TGTGCCACCAGTCTGGGCGGGAGGCCGAACACCGGGGAGCTGTTTTTT.

This chain uses TRBV5-5 with TRBJ2-1; D is perhaps TRBD2 (6 bases). Germline V CDR1 and CDR2: SGHKS, YYEKEE (reference sequence). The CDR3 is made up of 17 amino acids. Between the trimmed V and J ends, which lost 0 bases and 8 bases, there was a span of 21 bases. CDR3 loop: CASSLAAAGTFADEQFF. The CDR3, as DNA: TGTGCCAGCAGCTTGGCAGCTGCCGGGACTTTTGCTGATGAGCAGTTCTTC. Full variable domain (rest looked up from reference TRBV5-5 and TRBJ2-1): DAGVTQSPTHLIKTRGQQVTLRCSPISGHKSVSWYQQVLGQGPQFIFQYYEKEERGRGNFPDRFSARQFPNYSSELNVNALLLGDSALYLCASSLAAAGTFADEQFFGPGTRLTVL.

This chain uses TRBV11-3 with TRBJ2-3, with 7 bases matching TRBD2. J was trimmed by 6 bases and V by 5 bases; bases with no gene match: 14. The V gene's germline CDR1 is SGHNT and CDR2 YENEEA. CDR3 length equals 16 residues. CDR3 coding DNA: TGTGCCAGCAGCCCATTCGGCGGGAGATGGGGTGATACGCAGTATTTT. The encoded protein is CASSPFGGRWGDTQYF.

This clone showed up just once. The chain employs TRBV7-3 and TRBJ2-4, with 8 bases aligning to TRBD1. The length of the CDR3 is 17 residues. The V gene's germline CDR1 is SGHTA and CDR2 FQGTGA. Trimming at V came to 4 bases and at J to 0 bases, leaving 8 bases not matched to a gene. The CDR3 DNA reads TGTGCCAGCAGCTCACGGGACAGGCCCTTAGCCAAAAACATTCAGTACTTC. Translating it yields CASSSRDRPLAKNIQYF.

A single count supports this clone. The V gene is TRBV5-1, the J gene TRBJ1-5; D possibly corresponds to TRBD1 (6 bases). The CDR3 is made up of 14 amino acids. Germline CDR1 and CDR2: SGHRS and YFSETQ. Trimming removed 4 bases from V and 8 bases from J, with 16 bases in between. Here the CDR3 reads CASSPGTPGEPQHF. CDR3 nucleotide sequence: TGCGCCAGCAGCCCCGGGACACCCGGTGAGCCCCAGCATTTT.

The chain is built from TRBV30 and TRBJ2-7; TRBD2 matches at 12 bases. Germline trimming cut 0 bases from V and 9 bases from J; bases unmatched to any gene: 12. The CDR3 runs to 16 residues. Per germline, CDR1 GTSNPN and CDR2 SVGIG (reference sequence). CDR3 nucleotide sequence: TGTGCCTGGAGTGTAAGGGGACTAGCGGGCCGTCCGCGGCAGTACTTC. It yields the protein CAWSVRGLAGRPRQYF.

The chain couples TRBV5-1 to TRBJ1-1; 8 bases are shared with TRBD1. CDR3 length: 15 residues. V dropped 6 bases and J dropped 1; count of bases not matched to a gene: 8. Germline V gene sequence: CDR1 SGHRS, CDR2 YFSETQ. The CDR3 nucleotides are TGCGCCAGCAAGTCCCCCGACAGGGGGAACACTGAAGCTTTCTTT. Encoded protein: CASKSPDRGNTEAFF.

This chain uses TRBV5-4 with TRBJ2-5; the D gene is possibly TRBD1 (6 bases). V was shortened by 5 bases and J by 3 bases, with 26 bases between the two germline ends. This CDR3 spans 18 amino acids. CDR1 and CDR2 (germline): SGHNT, YYREEE (reference sequence). CDR3 nucleotide sequence: TGTGCCAGCAGTCCCGCCCCAGGAAGGGGGTCTCCAGAAGAGACCCAGTACTTC. Protein sequence: CASSPAPGRGSPEETQYF.

The chain carries TRBV18 and TRBJ2-1, with a tentative D call TRBD2 (5 bases). Trimming took off 2 bases at V and 8 bases at J, with 10 bases between the two ends. Germline CDR1 KGHSH, CDR2 LQKENI. CDR3 length: 13 residues. The CDR3 DNA follows: TGTGCCAGCTCACCAAGTCAGGACTATGAGCAGTTCTTC. As protein: CASSPSQDYEQFF.

CDR3 region: CSVGDEGYEQYF. The CDR3 nucleotides are TGCAGCGTTGGGGATGAGGGCTACGAGCAGTACTTC. This chain links TRBV29-1 with TRBJ2-7; perhaps TRBD2 as D (5 bases). The CDR3 sequence is 12 residues long. Between the trimmed V and J ends, which lost 4 bases and 3 bases, there was a span of 10 bases. Germline CDR1 and CDR2: SQVTM and ANQGSEA.

The rearrangement uses TRBV7-9 and TRBJ2-3; the D is unclear. CDR3 length: 14 residues. Trimming stripped 2 bases from V and 2 bases from J, with 8 bases between. The germline V gene encodes CDR1 SEHNR and CDR2 FQNEAQ (reference sequence). This CDR3 reads CASSLWSITDTQYF. The CDR3 coding sequence is TGTGCCAGCAGCTTATGGTCTATCACAGATACGCAGTATTTT.

The rearrangement uses TRBV5-1 and TRBJ1-1; D not resolved. This CDR3 spans 14 amino acids. V lost 1 base and J lost 2, with 9 bases in between. Germline V CDR1 and CDR2: SGHRS, YFSETQ. The CDR3 nucleotides read TGCGCCAGCAGCTTGCTAGATTACAACACTGAAGCTTTCTTT. It encodes CASSLLDYNTEAFF. The entire variable domain, with the rest obtained from reference TRBV5-1 and TRBJ1-1, is as follows: KAGVTQTPRYLIKTRGQQVTLSCSPISGHRSVSWYQQTPGQGLQFLFEYFSETQRNKGNFPGRFSGRQFSNSRSEMNVSTLELGDSALYLCASSLLDYNTEAFFGQGTRLTVV.

The chain has TRBV6-5 and TRBJ2-7; 8 bases line up with TRBD1. Germline V gives CDR1 MNHEY, CDR2 SVGAGI. The CDR3 totals 14 residues. V dropped 5 bases and J dropped 5; count of bases not matched to a gene: 8. For the CDR3, the DNA is TGTGCCAGCAGTCATCAGGGGGCCACAAACGAGCAGTACTTC. It translates to CASSHQGATNEQYF.

This rearrangement joins TRBV28 to TRBJ1-5; possibly TRBD1 for D (5 bases). CDR1 and CDR2 (germline): MDHEN, SYDVKM. The CDR3 is 15 residues long. The ends were cut back, 2 bases at V and 4 bases at J, with 12 bases in the middle. The CDR3: CASSLRGVLNQPQHF. CDR3 nucleotide sequence: TGTGCCAGCAGTTTACGGGGGGTCTTAAATCAGCCCCAGCATTTT.

J is TRBJ2-2 and V is TRBV2; D may be TRBD2 (6 bases). This CDR3 is built from 15 residues. The V gene lost 6 bases and the J gene lost 2 bases, with 13 bases spanning the gap. The germline V gene encodes CDR1 SNHLY and CDR2 FYNNEI. In DNA form, the CDR3 reads TGTGCCAGCAGGACCCATAGCGGAAACACCGGGGAGCTGTTTTTT. Translation: CASRTHSGNTGELFF.

The chain links TRBV5-4 to TRBJ2-7; 7 bases match TRBD1. Germline trimming cut 4 bases from V and 2 bases from J; bases unmatched to any gene: 6. The V gene's germline CDR1 is SGHNT and CDR2 YYREEE (reference sequence). This CDR3 region has 14 residues. DNA of the CDR3: TGTGCCAGCAGCATAGGACAGGAAGCCTACGAGCAGTACTTC. As protein: CASSIGQEAYEQYF.

The table lists this clone with a count of one. V is TRBV28 and J is TRBJ2-7, with 8 bases identical to TRBD2. Germline CDR1 is MDHEN and CDR2 is SYDVKM. The CDR3 totals 13 residues. V lost 4 bases, J lost 6 bases, and 5 bases stayed unmatched. CDR3 coding DNA: TGTGCCAGCAGTTCAGGCGGGGGGTTCGAGCAGTACTTC. Protein: CASSSGGGFEQYF.